This T cell receptor beta chain was found in a study of blood T cell repertoires in COVID-19 (dated by TCRdb to 2018 to 2020). Regarding the research as a whole: Collaborator samples came from the United States, Italy and Spain and covered acute and convalescent phases of COVID-19. The samples were drawn from the first 160 participants of the ongoing ImmuneRACE study and from roughly 1,300 subjects provided by 6 global collaborators. HLA class I and class II types, where available, came from metadata supplied by the sample provider rather than from assay-based typing. Sample metadata almost always included a de-identified subject ID, COVID-19 status, age in years and sex. Subjects who had been exposed to COVID-19, were actively infected with it, or had recovered from it provided the deeply sampled blood TCRbeta repertoires that made up the dataset. The material from the prospective study consisted of cDNA or gDNA derived from T cells, B-cell-depleted T cells, or PBMCs. The repertoires were made available in a free public database intended to serve as a resource for research on the immune response to SARS-CoV-2.

The investigation overall reported the following: The amount of clinical and demographic metadata varied by source and participant and was provided uncurated.

Concerning this clone: Its antigen remains unidentified. There are no base qualities to consult, and no much larger clone falls within one base.

V and J lose 5 bases and 7 bases, and a span of 16 bases separates them. From a lookup of the germline V gene, CDR1 and CDR2 are MDHEN and SYDVKM. The CDR3, cysteine through phenylalanine, is 14 amino acids long. Only the CDR3 DNA is retained, 42 bases long and in frame from the first base. Each collaborating institution followed its own protocols to collect whole blood in K2EDTA tubes. For TCRbeta analysis, collaborator samples were shipped as frozen whole blood, as isolated PBMCs, or as DNA extracted from either sample type. TCRbeta CDR3 regions were amplified from genomic DNA using the immunoSEQ Assay, a bias-controlled multiplex PCR. Regarding the original processing steps: Nucleated cell counts per sample were estimated from amplification of reference gene primers within the assay. To quantify the absolute abundance of each unique TCRbeta CDR3 rearrangement, sequence reads were collapsed and filtered. For each sample, productive Simpson clonality was calculated by taking the square root of Simpson's diversity index across productive rearrangements. In TCRdb, the immuneACCESS table is reduced to in-frame sequences with V and J assigned. These tables do not hold every clone; where another copy was compared, an unresolved V gene accounts for under half, and the others remain unexplained. V, J and clone size derive from that table, while D and trimming were established from the DNA sequence. Recorded for this sample are about 70,000 clones; 75% to 80% of them occurred a single time. 6.3% of the sample goes to the ten largest clones.

This chain is built from TRBV28 and TRBJ2-3, with TRBD1 perhaps the D gene, on 8 matching bases. Sequenced material: peripheral blood. The sequence was collected from a woman in her sixties with acute or convalescent COVID-19. The CDR3 in this case is CASSHNRGGNTQYF. The sequenced DNA: TGTGCCAGCAGTCACAACAGGGGGGGGAATACGCAGTATTTT.